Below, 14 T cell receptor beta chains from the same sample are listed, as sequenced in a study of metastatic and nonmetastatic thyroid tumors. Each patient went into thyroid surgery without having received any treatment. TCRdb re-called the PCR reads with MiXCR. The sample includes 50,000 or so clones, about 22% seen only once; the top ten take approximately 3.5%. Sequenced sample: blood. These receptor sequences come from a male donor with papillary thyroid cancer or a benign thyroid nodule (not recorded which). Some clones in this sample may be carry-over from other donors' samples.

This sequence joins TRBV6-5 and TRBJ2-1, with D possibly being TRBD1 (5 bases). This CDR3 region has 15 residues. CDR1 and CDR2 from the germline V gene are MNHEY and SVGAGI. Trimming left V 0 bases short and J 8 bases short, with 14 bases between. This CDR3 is CASSYSIHQGHEQFF. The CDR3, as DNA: TGTGCCAGCAGTTACTCCATCCACCAGGGCCATGAGCAGTTCTTC.

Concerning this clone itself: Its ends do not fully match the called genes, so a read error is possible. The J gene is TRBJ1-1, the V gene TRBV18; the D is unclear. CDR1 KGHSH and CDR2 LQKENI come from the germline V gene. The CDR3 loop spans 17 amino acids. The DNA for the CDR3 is TGTGCCTGCTCACCGGGGAGCGGGTTTCGGATGAACACTGAAGCTTTCTTT. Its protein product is CACSPGSGFRMNTEAFF. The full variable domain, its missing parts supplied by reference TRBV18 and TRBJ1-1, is NAGVMQNPRHLVRRRGQEARLRCSPMKGHSHVYWYRQLPEEGLKFMVYLQKENIIDESGMPKERFSAEFPKEGPSILRIQQVVRGDSAAYFCACSPGSGFRMNTEAFFGQGTRLTVV.

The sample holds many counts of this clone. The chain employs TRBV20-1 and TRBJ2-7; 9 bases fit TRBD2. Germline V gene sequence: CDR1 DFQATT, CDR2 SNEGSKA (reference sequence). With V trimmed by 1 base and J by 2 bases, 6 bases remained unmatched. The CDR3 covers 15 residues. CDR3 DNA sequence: TGCAGTGCTAGAGGGGGGGTAGCGGGAGCCTACGAGCAGTACTTC. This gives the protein CSARGGVAGAYEQYF.

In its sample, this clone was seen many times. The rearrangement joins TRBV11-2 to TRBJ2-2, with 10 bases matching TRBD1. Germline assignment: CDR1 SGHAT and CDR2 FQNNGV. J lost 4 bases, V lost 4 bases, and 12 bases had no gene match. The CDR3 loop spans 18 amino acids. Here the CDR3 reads CASSSGPGQGLGTGELFF. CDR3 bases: TGTGCCAGCAGCTCAGGACCGGGACAGGGGCTCGGCACCGGGGAGCTGTTTTTT.

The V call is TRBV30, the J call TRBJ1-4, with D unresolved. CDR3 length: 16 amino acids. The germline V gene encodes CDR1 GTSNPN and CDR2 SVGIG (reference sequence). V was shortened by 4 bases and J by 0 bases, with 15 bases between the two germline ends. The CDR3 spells CAWNTVPLPTNEKLFF. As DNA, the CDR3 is TGTGCCTGGAACACAGTTCCTCTTCCAACTAATGAAAAACTGTTTTTT.

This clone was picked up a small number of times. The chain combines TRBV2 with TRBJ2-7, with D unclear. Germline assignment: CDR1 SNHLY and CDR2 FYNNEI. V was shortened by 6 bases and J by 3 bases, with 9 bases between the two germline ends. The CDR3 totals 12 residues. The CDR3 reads CASSRQIYEQYF. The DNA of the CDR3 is TGTGCCAGCAGCCGACAAATCTACGAGCAGTACTTC.

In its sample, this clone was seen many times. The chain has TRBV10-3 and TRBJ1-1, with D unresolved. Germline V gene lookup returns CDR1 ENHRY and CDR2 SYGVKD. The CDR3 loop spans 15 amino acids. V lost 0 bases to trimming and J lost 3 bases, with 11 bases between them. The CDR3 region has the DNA TGTGCCATCAGTGAGTCTCCCGTAAGGGACACTGAAGCTTTCTTT. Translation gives CAISESPVRDTEAFF.

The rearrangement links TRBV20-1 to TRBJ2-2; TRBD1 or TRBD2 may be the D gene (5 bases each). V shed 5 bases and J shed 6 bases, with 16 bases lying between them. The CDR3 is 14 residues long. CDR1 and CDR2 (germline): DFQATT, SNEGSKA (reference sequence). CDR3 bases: TGCAGTGCTCCTCCGCCCGGGACCCCCGGGGAGCTGTTTTTT. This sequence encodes CSAPPPGTPGELFF.

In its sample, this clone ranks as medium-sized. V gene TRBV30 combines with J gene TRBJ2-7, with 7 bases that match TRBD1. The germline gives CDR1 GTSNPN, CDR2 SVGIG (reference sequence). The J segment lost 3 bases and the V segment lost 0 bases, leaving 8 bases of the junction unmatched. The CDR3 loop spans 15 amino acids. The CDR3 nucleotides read TGTGCCTGGAGTGTACAGGGGCCACGACTCTACGAGCAGTACTTC. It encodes CAWSVQGPRLYEQYF. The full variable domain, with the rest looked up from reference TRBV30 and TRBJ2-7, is SQTIHQWPATLVQPVGSPLSLECTVEGTSNPNLYWYRQAAGRGLQLLFYSVGIGQISSEVPQNLSASRPQDRQFILSSKKLLLSDSGFYLCAWSVQGPRLYEQYFGPGTRLTVT.

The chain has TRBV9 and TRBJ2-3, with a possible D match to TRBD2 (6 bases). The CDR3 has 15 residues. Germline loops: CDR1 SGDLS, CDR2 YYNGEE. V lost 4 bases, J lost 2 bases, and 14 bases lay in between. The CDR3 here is CASSPRDFTTDTQYF. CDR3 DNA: TGTGCCAGCAGCCCGCGGGATTTTACCACAGATACGCAGTATTTT.

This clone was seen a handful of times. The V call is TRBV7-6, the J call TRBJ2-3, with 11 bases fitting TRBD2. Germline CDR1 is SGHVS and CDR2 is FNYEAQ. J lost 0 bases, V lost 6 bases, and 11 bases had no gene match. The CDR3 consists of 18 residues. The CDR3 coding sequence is TGTGCCAGCAGTTCCATGGGACTAGCGGAGGCTAGCACAGATACGCAGTATTTT. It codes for CASSSMGLAEASTDTQYF. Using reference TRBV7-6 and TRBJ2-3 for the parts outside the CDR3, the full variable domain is GAGVSQSPRYKVTKRGQDVALRCDPISGHVSLYWYRQALGQGPEFLTYFNYEAQQDKSGLPNDRFSAERPEGSISTLTIQRTEQRDSAMYRCASSSMGLAEASTDTQYFGPGTRLTVL.

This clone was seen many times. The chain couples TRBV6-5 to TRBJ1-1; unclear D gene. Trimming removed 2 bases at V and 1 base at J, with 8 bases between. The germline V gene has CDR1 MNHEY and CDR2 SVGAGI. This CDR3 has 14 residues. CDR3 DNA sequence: TGTGCCAGCAGTTACGGTAACAAGAACACTGAAGCTTTCTTT. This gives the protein CASSYGNKNTEAFF.

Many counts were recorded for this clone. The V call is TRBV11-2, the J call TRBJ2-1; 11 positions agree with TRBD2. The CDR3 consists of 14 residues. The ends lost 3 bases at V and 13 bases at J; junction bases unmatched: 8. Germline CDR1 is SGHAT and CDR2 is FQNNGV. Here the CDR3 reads CASSLTSGIHYQFF. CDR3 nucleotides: TGTGCCAGCAGCTTGACTAGCGGGATCCATTATCAGTTCTTC.

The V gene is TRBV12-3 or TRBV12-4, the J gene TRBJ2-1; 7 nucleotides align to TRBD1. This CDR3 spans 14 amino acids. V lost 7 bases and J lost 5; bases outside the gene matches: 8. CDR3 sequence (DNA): TGTGCCAGCACCGTAGACAGGGTCAACAATGAGCAGTTCTTC. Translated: CASTVDRVNNEQFF.